These 29 T cell receptor beta chains originate from one sample sequenced in a study of blood T cell repertoires in COVID-19. Profiled with immunoSEQ multiplex PCR; TCRdb holds only in-frame clones, not every one. The sample carries some 230,000 clones, about 85% recorded once. The sequenced sample was peripheral blood. The receptors come from a man between 35 and 55 years old with acute or convalescent COVID-19.

The chain joins TRBV10-3 to TRBJ1-5; 8 bases match TRBD1. J gave up 4 bases and V 10 bases, and 3 bases lay outside the gene matches. Germline CDR1 and CDR2: ENHRY and SYGVKD. The CDR3 length is 12 residues. The CDR3 bases are TGTGCCACGCGGACAGGGAATCAGCCCCAGCATTTT. Translation: CATRTGNQPQHF.

The V and J genes are TRBV5-1 and TRBJ1-3; 7 nucleotides match TRBD1. This CDR3 is 16 amino acids long. CDR1 and CDR2 (germline): SGHRS, YFSETQ. Trimming at V came to 2 bases and at J to 2 bases, leaving 7 bases not matched to a gene. CDR3 in DNA: TGCGCCAGCAGCTTAAGGACAGGACTAACTGGAAACACCATATATTTT. It yields the protein CASSLRTGLTGNTIYF.

This clone appeared once. V is TRBV19 and J is TRBJ1-1; a possible D gene is TRBD1 (5 bases). This CDR3 region has 13 residues. Trimming removed 7 bases from V and 11 bases from J, with 20 bases in between. Germline V gene data show CDR1 as LNHDA and CDR2 as SQIVND (reference sequence). In nucleotides, the CDR3 is TGTGCCAGTATCCCAGCCCAGGGATTCGGTGCTTTCTTT. Its translation: CASIPAQGFGAFF.

This chain links TRBV19 with TRBJ2-1; D perhaps matches TRBD1 (5 bases). CDR1 and CDR2 from the germline V gene are LNHDA and SQIVND (reference sequence). This CDR3 is built from 13 residues. V was clipped by 7 bases and J by 2 bases, with 9 bases between them. The CDR3 region has the DNA TGTGCCAGTAACCCAGGGACCTACAATGAGCAGTTCTTC. It translates to CASNPGTYNEQFF.

The chain joins TRBV6-5 to TRBJ1-4; TRBD1 is a possible D gene (6 bases). V lost 8 bases and J 4 bases, leaving 14 bases between the germline ends. The CDR3 is 14 residues long. Germline V CDR1 and CDR2: MNHEY, SVGAGI. The CDR3 bases are TGTGCCAGCGGCCAAACAGGGCTTAATGAAAAACTGTTTTTT. Protein sequence: CASGQTGLNEKLFF.

The chain recombines TRBV30 with TRBJ2-7; D is uncertain. Trimming took off 4 bases at V and 0 bases at J, with 19 bases between the two ends. The CDR3 length is 16 residues. Germline CDR1 and CDR2: GTSNPN and SVGIG (reference sequence). CDR3 DNA: TGTGCCTGGAAATTCTCCGACATTTTAAGCTCCTACGAGCAGTACTTC. Its translation is CAWKFSDILSSYEQYF.

V is TRBV19 and J is TRBJ2-7; TRBD1 is a possible D gene (6 bases). This CDR3 is 13 amino acids long. Trimming took off 5 bases at V and 3 bases at J, with 11 bases between the two ends. Germline values: CDR1 LNHDA, CDR2 SQIVND (reference sequence). Written as DNA, the CDR3 is TGTGCCAGTAGTCCAGGACAGCTCTACGAGCAGTACTTC. Translation: CASSPGQLYEQYF. The full variable domain, rest sourced from reference TRBV19 and TRBJ2-7, is DGGITQSPKYLFRKEGQNVTLSCEQNLNHDAMYWYRQDPGQGLRLIYYSQIVNDFQKGDIAEGYSVSREKKESFPLTVTSAQKNPTAFYLCASSPGQLYEQYFGPGTRLTVT.

CDR3 bases: TGTGCCTGGAGAGACGCGGACAGGCGAATCTACGAGCAGTACTTC. Amino acid sequence: CAWRDADRRIYEQYF. The chain carries TRBV30 and TRBJ2-7; 7 bases align to TRBD1. Germline trimming cut 3 bases from V and 3 bases from J; bases unmatched to any gene: 11. This CDR3 has 15 amino acids. The germline gives CDR1 GTSNPN, CDR2 SVGIG (reference sequence).

This clone was counted only a few times. The chain has TRBV10-2 and TRBJ1-1; D is unclear. Between the trimmed V and J ends, which lost 6 bases and 3 bases, there was a span of 11 bases. The CDR3 runs to 13 residues. Germline V CDR1 and CDR2: WSHSY, SAAADI. Here the CDR3 DNA reads TGCGCCAGCAGCGCCGAGAAGTACACTGAAGCTTTCTTT. This encodes CASSAEKYTEAFF.

The chain couples TRBV6-1 to TRBJ1-4, with TRBD1 matching over 8 bases. This CDR3 spans 17 amino acids. Germline values: CDR1 MNHNS, CDR2 SASEGT. J lost 9 bases, V lost 4 bases, and 16 bases had no gene match. The CDR3: CASSVGQGAANLQKLFF. CDR3 nucleotide sequence: TGTGCCAGCAGTGTCGGACAGGGTGCCGCAAATTTGCAAAAACTGTTTTTT.

V and J are TRBV18 and TRBJ2-7, with D perhaps matching TRBD1 (6 bases). CDR3 length: 12 amino acids. In germline, CDR1 is KGHSH, CDR2 LQKENI. V was trimmed by 2 bases and J by 5 bases, leaving 7 bases between them. The CDR3 here is CASSPRGNEQYF. The CDR3 DNA is TGTGCCAGCTCACCAAGGGGGAACGAGCAGTACTTC.

In its sample, this clone was seen once. The rearrangement joins TRBV2 to TRBJ2-3, with 7 positions matching TRBD2. The trim removed 4 bases at V and 4 bases at J, leaving 11 bases unmatched. The CDR3 covers 16 residues. CDR1 SNHLY and CDR2 FYNNEI come from the germline V gene. The CDR3 sequence: CASSGKEAGDADTQYF. The CDR3 coding sequence is TGTGCCAGCAGTGGTAAGGAGGCGGGGGATGCAGATACGCAGTATTTT.

The V gene is TRBV11-2, the J gene TRBJ1-2, with 8 bases lining up with TRBD1. In germline, CDR1 is SGHAT, CDR2 FQNNGV. V lost 1 base, J lost 8 bases, and 9 bases stayed unmatched. The CDR3 is 15 amino acids. The chain's CDR3 is CASSLGGTGLGGYTF. Written as DNA, the CDR3 is TGTGCCAGCAGCTTAGGTGGGACAGGCCTGGGGGGCTACACCTTC. Looking up the rest from reference TRBV11-2 and TRBJ1-2 gives the full variable domain: EAGVAQSPRYKIIEKRQSVAFWCNPISGHATLYWYQQILGQGPKLLIQFQNNGVVDDSQLPKDRFSAERLKGVDSTLKIQPAKLEDSAVYLCASSLGGTGLGGYTFGSGTRLTVV.

The chain joins TRBV28 to TRBJ1-2; D ambiguous. Germline V lookup: CDR1 MDHEN, CDR2 SYDVKM. The ends were cut back, 6 bases at V and 2 bases at J, with 10 bases in the middle. The CDR3 is 13 residues long. The CDR3 is CASSQTGNYGYTF. CDR3 DNA: TGTGCCAGCAGCCAGACTGGCAACTATGGCTACACCTTC.

This clone was recorded a few times. The chain uses TRBV2 and TRBJ2-7; the match to TRBD1 covers 9 bases. The CDR3 has 12 residues. The trim removed 5 bases at V and 6 bases at J, leaving 2 bases unmatched. Germline CDR1 reads SNHLY; CDR2 reads FYNNEI. DNA for the CDR3: TGTGCCAGCAGTCTGGACAGGGGCGAGCAGTACTTC. Protein: CASSLDRGEQYF.

The chain uses TRBV5-1 and TRBJ2-3, with 11 bases lining up with TRBD1. The ends lost 3 bases at V and 6 bases at J; junction bases unmatched: 3. The germline V gene encodes CDR1 SGHRS and CDR2 YFSETQ. The CDR3 covers 14 residues. CDR3 region: CASSWTGGEDTQYF. Here the CDR3 DNA reads TGCGCCAGCAGCTGGACAGGGGGCGAGGATACGCAGTATTTT.

As concerns this clone: This specimen includes other DNA sequences encoding the same CDR3. The gene calls are TRBV29-1 and TRBJ1-1; no definite D call. The CDR3 covers 11 residues. CDR1 and CDR2 (germline): SQVTM, ANQGSEA. Trimming shortened V by 3 bases and J by 4 bases, and 6 bases separated the two germline ends. CDR3 amino acids: CSVDRGTEAFF. Written as DNA, the CDR3 is TGCAGCGTTGACCGGGGCACTGAAGCTTTCTTT.

The genes are TRBV13 and TRBJ2-7; 12 bases fit TRBD2. The germline V gene has CDR1 PRHDT and CDR2 FYEKMQ (reference sequence). The CDR3 sequence is 14 residues long. Trimming took 5 bases from V and 7 from J; bases not matched to a gene: 6. This CDR3 is CASSPRTSGDEQYF. The CDR3 DNA sequence: TGTGCCAGCAGCCCACGGACTAGCGGGGATGAGCAGTACTTC.

The CDR3 region has the DNA TGTGCCTGGACCCCTGGTTCCGGCTACGAGCAGTACTTC. Translation gives CAWTPGSGYEQYF. The rearrangement joins TRBV30 to TRBJ2-7; D is unresolved. The V gene lost 4 bases and the J gene lost 3 bases, with 13 bases spanning the gap. This CDR3 is built from 13 residues. CDR1 is GTSNPN, CDR2 SVGIG, per germline (reference sequence).

Worth noting for this clone: One end of the junction varies from germline; a read error may be responsible. The CDR3 loop reads CSVVGTGEALF. The CDR3 DNA sequence: TGCAGCGTTGTGGGGACAGGGGAAGCGCTCTTC. The chain uses TRBV29-1 and TRBJ2-1; 10 bases agree with TRBD1. The CDR3 spans 11 residues. Per germline, CDR1 SQVTM and CDR2 ANQGSEA.

The chain couples TRBV2 to TRBJ2-7; 10 bases fit TRBD2. V lost 2 bases, J lost 2 bases, and 0 bases stayed unmatched. The CDR3 loop spans 14 amino acids. CDR1 and CDR2 (germline): SNHLY, FYNNEI. The CDR3 loop reads CASSESGGAYEQYF. CDR3 coding DNA: TGTGCCAGCAGTGAAAGCGGGGGGGCCTACGAGCAGTACTTC.

This clone was seen only once. CDR3 sequence reads: CASSEPGRGEAFF. The CDR3, as DNA: TGTGCCAGCAGTGAACCCGGGAGGGGTGAAGCTTTCTTT. V gene TRBV6-1 combines with J gene TRBJ1-1; D possibly corresponds to TRBD1 (5 bases). Trimming removed 2 bases at V and 7 bases at J, with 11 bases between. CDR1 and CDR2 (germline): MNHNS, SASEGT. The CDR3 consists of 13 residues.

This chain joins TRBV11-2 and TRBJ2-1; 9 bases agree with TRBD2. Per germline, CDR1 SGHAT and CDR2 FQNNGV. Trimming took 5 bases from V and 2 from J; bases not matched to a gene: 7. This CDR3 comprises 16 residues. The CDR3 DNA reads TGTGCCAGCAGCGCATTCCTAGCGGGGACCTACAATGAGCAGTTCTTC. Translation: CASSAFLAGTYNEQFF.

The genes are TRBV12-5 and TRBJ2-7; TRBD1 matches 9 bases. In germline, CDR1 is LGHNT, CDR2 FRNRAP. The CDR3 loop spans 12 amino acids. Unmatched junction bases numbered 5, after V lost 10 bases and J lost 4 bases. The CDR3 bases are TGTGCTACGGGACAGGGTGGGTACGAGCAGTACTTC. It yields the protein CATGQGGYEQYF.

The chain joins TRBV5-4 to TRBJ2-7, with a possible D match to TRBD1 (6 bases). The CDR3 contains 13 residues. Germline-derived CDR1 and CDR2 are SGHNT and YYREEE (reference sequence). V was shortened by 2 bases and J by 5 bases, with 11 bases between the two germline ends. The CDR3 DNA reads as TGTGCCAGCAGCTTACAGGGTAGCAACGAGCAGTACTTC. Protein product: CASSLQGSNEQYF. Filled out from reference TRBV5-4 and TRBJ2-7, the complete variable domain reads ETGVTQSPTHLIKTRGQQVTLRCSSQSGHNTVSWYQQALGQGPQFIFQYYREEENGRGNFPPRFSGLQFPNYSSELNVNALELDDSALYLCASSLQGSNEQYFGPGTRLTVT.

The chain uses TRBV7-8 and TRBJ1-6; 8 bases map to TRBD1. Per germline, CDR1 SGHVS and CDR2 FQNEAQ. Germline trimming cut 5 bases from V and 4 bases from J; bases unmatched to any gene: 7. This CDR3 comprises 16 residues. The CDR3 reads CASSGGGTGYNSPLHF. In nucleotides, the CDR3 is TGTGCCAGCAGCGGCGGAGGGACAGGTTATAATTCACCCCTCCACTTT.

J is TRBJ2-5 and V is TRBV9, with 7 bases lining up with TRBD2. V lost 6 bases and J lost 4; bases outside the gene matches: 6. The V gene's germline CDR1 is SGDLS and CDR2 YYNGEE. The CDR3 has 13 amino acids. The CDR3: CASNSGGGETQYF. The CDR3 coding sequence is TGTGCCAGCAACTCGGGCGGGGGAGAGACCCAGTACTTC.

CDR3 coding DNA: TGTGCCAGCAGTTACTTCTTCTCCGGGACAGGGACCTTC. Its protein product is CASSYFFSGTGTF. The gene calls are TRBV6-2 or TRBV6-3 and TRBJ1-2; 9 bases are a match to TRBD1. This CDR3 has 13 amino acids. V trimming: 1 base; J trimming: 14 bases; junction bases outside the gene matches: 8. The germline CDR1 and CDR2 sequences are MNHEY and SVGEGT.

This sequence joins TRBV20-1 and TRBJ2-7; D unresolved. There are 11 residues in the CDR3. Deletions cut 0 bases from V and 3 bases from J, with 3 bases between. In germline, CDR1 is DFQATT, CDR2 SNEGSKA (reference sequence). The chain's CDR3 is CSARDSYEQYF. The CDR3 nucleotides read TGCAGTGCTAGAGATAGCTACGAGCAGTACTTC.